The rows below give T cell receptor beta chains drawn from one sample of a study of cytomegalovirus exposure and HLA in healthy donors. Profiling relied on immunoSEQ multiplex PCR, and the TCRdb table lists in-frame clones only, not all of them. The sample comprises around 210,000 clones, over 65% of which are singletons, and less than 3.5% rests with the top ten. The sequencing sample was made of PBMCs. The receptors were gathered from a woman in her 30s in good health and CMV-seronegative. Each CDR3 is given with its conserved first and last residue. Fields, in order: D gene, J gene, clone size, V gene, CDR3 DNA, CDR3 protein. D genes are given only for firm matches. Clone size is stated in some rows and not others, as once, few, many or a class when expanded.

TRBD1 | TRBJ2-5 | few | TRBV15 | TGTGCCACCAGCAGAGGACAGGGGGCGGGTGAGACCCAGTACTTC | CATSRGQGAGETQYF
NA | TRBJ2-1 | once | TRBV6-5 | TGTGCCAGCAGTTACTCGATAGGACAAGGGCCCTGCGAGCAGTTCTTC | CASSYSIGQGPCEQFF
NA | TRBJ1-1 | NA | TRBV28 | TGTGCCAGCAGTTTAACCCCGACCGGAGTCCCTGAAGCTTTCTTT | CASSLTPTGVPEAFF
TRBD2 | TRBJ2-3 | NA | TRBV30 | TGTGCCTGGACCCCCGGGGTGCTAGCGGGACGCACAGATACGCAGTATTTT | CAWTPGVLAGRTDTQYF
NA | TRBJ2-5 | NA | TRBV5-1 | TGCGCCAGCAGCAGTATCACAGGGTCCGGAGAGACCCAGTACTTC | CASSSITGSGETQYF
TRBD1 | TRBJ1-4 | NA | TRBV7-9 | TGTGCCAGCAGCCTAACCGGGACAGGGGAAAGAGCCGGGGAAAAACTGTTTTTT | CASSLTGTGERAGEKLFF
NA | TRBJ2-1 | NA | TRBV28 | TGTGCCACCGAATCCGAGAGGGCCCGTAGTTCCTACAATGAGCAGTTCTTC | CATESERARSSYNEQFF
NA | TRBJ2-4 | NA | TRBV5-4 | TGTGCCAGCGGCCCAGCGGGTAACATTCAGTACTTC | CASGPAGNIQYF
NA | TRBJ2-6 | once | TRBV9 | TGTGCCAGCAGCACAGGAATAGGTAAATCTGGGGCCAACGTCCTGACTTTC | CASSTGIGKSGANVLTF
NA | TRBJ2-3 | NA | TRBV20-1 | TGCAGTGCTAGGCGATCAGATACGCAGTATTTT | CSARRSDTQYF
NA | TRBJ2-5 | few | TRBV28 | TGTGCCACCCTCCTCCGGGGGTCAGAGACCCAGTACTTC | CATLLRGSETQYF
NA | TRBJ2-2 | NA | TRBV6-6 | TGTGCCAGCGGCAAGACGAACACCGGGGAGCTGTTTTTT | CASGKTNTGELFF
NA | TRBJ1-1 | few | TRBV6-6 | TGTGCCAGCAGTTACGAATATCCTGCGGCTTTCTTT | CASSYEYPAAFF
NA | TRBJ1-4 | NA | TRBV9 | TGTGCCAGCAGCGTAGGAGGGACTAATGAAAAACTGTTTTTT | CASSVGGTNEKLFF
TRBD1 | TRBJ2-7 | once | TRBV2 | TGTGCCAGCAGCGACAGGGGGAGGTCCTACGAGCAGTACTTC | CASSDRGRSYEQYF
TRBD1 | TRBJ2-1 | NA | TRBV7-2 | TGTGCCAGCAGCCGGGACAGGGGCCGTGAGCAGTTCTTC | CASSRDRGREQFF
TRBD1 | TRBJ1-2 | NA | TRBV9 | TGTGCCAGCAGCGTAGCTACACGAGGATCTAGCAGGGGGAGGAATGGCTACACCTTC | CASSVATRGSSRGRNGYTF
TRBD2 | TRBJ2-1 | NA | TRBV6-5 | TGTGCCAGCAGTCTCCTTGGACTAGCCAATGAGCAGTTCTTC | CASSLLGLANEQFF
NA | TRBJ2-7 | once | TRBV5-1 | TGCGCCAGCAGCTTGGCCTTGCGGGGCTACGAGCAGTACTTC | CASSLALRGYEQYF
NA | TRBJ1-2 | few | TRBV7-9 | TGTTCCAGCAGCTTACAGGGCTATGGCTACACCTTC | CSSSLQGYGYTF
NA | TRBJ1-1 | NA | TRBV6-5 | TGTGCCAGCAGTTATCTAGGGGGGGACACTGAAGCTTTCTTT | CASSYLGGDTEAFF
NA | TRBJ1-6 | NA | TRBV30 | TGTGCCTGGAGTGGGGCGGGACCCGTCAATTCACCCCTCCACTTT | CAWSGAGPVNSPLHF
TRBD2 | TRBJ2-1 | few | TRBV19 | TGTGCCAGTAGGAGGGGGGAGGCCGGGACTAGCGGCTACAATGAGCAGTTCTTC | CASRRGEAGTSGYNEQFF
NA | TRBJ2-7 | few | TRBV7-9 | TGTGCCAGCAGCTTCCAGGGGTCGCCCTACGAGCAGTACTTC | CASSFQGSPYEQYF
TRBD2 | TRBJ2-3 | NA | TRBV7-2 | TGTGCCAGCAGCTTAGTCCGGACTAGCGGGAGCACAGATACGCAGTATTTT | CASSLVRTSGSTDTQYF
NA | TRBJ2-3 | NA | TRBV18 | TGTGCCAGCTCACCGCAGGAGGTAGAGTACACAGATACGCAGTATTTT | CASSPQEVEYTDTQYF
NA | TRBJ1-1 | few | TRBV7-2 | TGTGCCAGCAGCTTACAGGTGAGGGTCACTGAAGCTTTCTTT | CASSLQVRVTEAFF
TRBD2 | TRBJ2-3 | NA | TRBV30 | TGTGCCTGGAGAACTAGCGGGAGCACAGATACGCAGTATTTT | CAWRTSGSTDTQYF
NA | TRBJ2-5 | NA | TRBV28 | TGTGCCAGCAGCTGGACACCCCGAGAGACCCAGTACTTC | CASSWTPRETQYF
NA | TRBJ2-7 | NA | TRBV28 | TGTGCCAGCAGTTCAGGCAGGGGATGGCGGGCCTCCTACGAGCAGTACTTC | CASSSGRGWRASYEQYF
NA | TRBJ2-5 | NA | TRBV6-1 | TGTGCCAGCGGTCCTTGGGACATCCCGGGCACCCAGTACTTC | CASGPWDIPGTQYF
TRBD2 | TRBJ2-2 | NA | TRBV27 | TGTGCCAGCAGTCTATTAGCGCGGGGGGGCGTCACCGGGGAGCTGTTTTTT | CASSLLARGGVTGELFF
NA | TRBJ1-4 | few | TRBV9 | TGTGCCAGCAGCGTTAGGACAGCAGAAAATGAAAAACTGTTTTTT | CASSVRTAENEKLFF
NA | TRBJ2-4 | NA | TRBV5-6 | TGTGCCAGCAGCTTGCAGGGAACGGCCAAAAACATTCAGTACTTC | CASSLQGTAKNIQYF
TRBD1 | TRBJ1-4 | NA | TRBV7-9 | TGTGCCAGCAGCCCCGGGACAGGGGGGTCTAACCGGGGAAAACTGTTTTTT | CASSPGTGGSNRGKLFF
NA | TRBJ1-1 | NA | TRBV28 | TGTGCCAGCAGGAGACTAAACTTGGGAGCTTTCTTT | CASRRLNLGAFF
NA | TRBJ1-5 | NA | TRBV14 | TGTGCCAGCAGCCCGTTGGGAGAGACTCAGCCCCAGCATTTT | CASSPLGETQPQHF
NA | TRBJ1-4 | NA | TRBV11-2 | TGTGCCAGCAGCTTAGTCTGGCCTGCAACTAATGAAAAACTGTTTTTT | CASSLVWPATNEKLFF
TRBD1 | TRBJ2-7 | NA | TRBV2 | TGTGCCAGCAGTGAGAGGACAGGGGCCTACGAGCAGTACTTC | CASSERTGAYEQYF
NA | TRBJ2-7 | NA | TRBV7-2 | TGTGCCAGCAGCTTAGGACTCCACGAGCAGTACTTC | CASSLGLHEQYF
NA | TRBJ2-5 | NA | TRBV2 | TGTGCCAGCAGTGGGGGCGCGACCCAGTACTTC | CASSGGATQYF
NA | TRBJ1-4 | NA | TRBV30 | TGTGCCTGGAGTGTACATCGGGGGAGCGCTAATGAAAAACTGTTTTTT | CAWSVHRGSANEKLFF
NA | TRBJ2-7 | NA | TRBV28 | TGTGCCAGCAGTGGGCCAAACGAGCAGTACTTC | CASSGPNEQYF
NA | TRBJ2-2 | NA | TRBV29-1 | TGCAGCGTTGGGGCCGGAACCACCGGGGAGCTGTTTTTT | CSVGAGTTGELFF
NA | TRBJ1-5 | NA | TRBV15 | TGTGCCACCAGCAGAGGTGCAGGGGACAATCAGCCCCAGCATTTT | CATSRGAGDNQPQHF
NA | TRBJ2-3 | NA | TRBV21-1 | TGCGACTCCCTCCAACGGGAGAATAGCACAGATACGCAGTATTTT | CDSLQRENSTDTQYF
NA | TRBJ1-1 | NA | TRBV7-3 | TGTGCCAGCAGCCACTATGAGAACACTGAAGCTTTCTTT | CASSHYENTEAFF
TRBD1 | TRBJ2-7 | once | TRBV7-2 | TGTGCCAGCAGCCGACAGGGGGGAGGGTACGAGCAGTACTTC | CASSRQGGGYEQYF
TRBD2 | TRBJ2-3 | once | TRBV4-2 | TGTGCCAGCAGCCTTGGAGGGGGACTAGCAATTCCGGATACGCAGTATTTT | CASSLGGGLAIPDTQYF
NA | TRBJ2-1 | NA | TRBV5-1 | TGCGCCAGCAGCTTGGGCAGGGAAGGGCAGTTCTTC | CASSLGREGQFF
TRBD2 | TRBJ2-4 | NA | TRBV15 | TGTGCCACCAGCAGAGGGACTAGCGGGGGGAAAAACATTCAGTACTTC | CATSRGTSGGKNIQYF
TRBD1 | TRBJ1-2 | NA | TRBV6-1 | TGTGCCAGCAGTGAAAGTACAGGGGGCTATGGCTACACCTTC | CASSESTGGYGYTF